This entry is about one T cell receptor beta chain. Its specificity is unknown. The data stem from a study of cytomegalovirus exposure and HLA in healthy donors. Study-level results: There were reportedly fewer N-insertions in an Asian-associated ancestry cluster than the roughly 670-donor mean, in a later analysis.

Between the trimmed V and J ends, which lost 7 bases and 2 bases, there was a span of 15 bases. The CDR3 is 14 residues long. CDR1 is MDHEN and CDR2 is SYDVKM in the germline V gene. Vbeta (60) and Jbeta (13) primers were used in the PCR. Produced via immunoSEQ multiplex PCR; TCRdb's table is partial and in-frame only. The ten most abundant clones cover roughly 2% of a sample with 150,000 or so clones. This TCR came from a young man in good health and CMV-seronegative. This chain links TRBV28 with TRBJ2-7; tentatively, D is TRBD2 (6 bases). The sequencing input was PBMCs. The CDR3 coding sequence is TGTGCCAGCAACGCCGGGACTCACGCCTACGAGCAGTACTTC. This codes for CASNAGTHAYEQYF. Full variable domain (outside the CDR3, taken from reference TRBV28 and TRBJ2-7): DVKVTQSSRYLVKRTGEKVFLECVQDMDHENMFWYRQDPGLGLRLIYFSYDVKMKEKGDIPEGYSVSREKKERFSLILESASTNQTSMYLCASNAGTHAYEQYFGPGTRLTVT.